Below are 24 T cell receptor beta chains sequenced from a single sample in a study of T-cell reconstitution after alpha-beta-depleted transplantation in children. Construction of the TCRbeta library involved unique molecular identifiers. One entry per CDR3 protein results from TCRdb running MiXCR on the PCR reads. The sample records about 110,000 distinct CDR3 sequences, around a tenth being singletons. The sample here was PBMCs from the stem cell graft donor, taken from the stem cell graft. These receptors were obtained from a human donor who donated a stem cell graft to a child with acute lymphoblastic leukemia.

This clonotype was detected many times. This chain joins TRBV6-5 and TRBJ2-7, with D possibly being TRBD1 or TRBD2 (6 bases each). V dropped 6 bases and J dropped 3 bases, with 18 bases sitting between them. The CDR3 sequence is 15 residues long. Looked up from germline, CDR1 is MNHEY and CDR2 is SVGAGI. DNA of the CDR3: TGTGCCAGCAGGAGTGGGGTGGGGGGACACTACGAGCAGTACTTC. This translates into CASRSGVGGHYEQYF.

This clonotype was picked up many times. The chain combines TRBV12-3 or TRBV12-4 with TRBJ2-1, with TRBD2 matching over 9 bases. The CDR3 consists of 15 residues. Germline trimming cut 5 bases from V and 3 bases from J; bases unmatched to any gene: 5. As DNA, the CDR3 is TGTGCCAGCAGTGTGCTAGCGGGGTACTACAATGAGCAGTTCTTC. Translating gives CASSVLAGYYNEQFF.

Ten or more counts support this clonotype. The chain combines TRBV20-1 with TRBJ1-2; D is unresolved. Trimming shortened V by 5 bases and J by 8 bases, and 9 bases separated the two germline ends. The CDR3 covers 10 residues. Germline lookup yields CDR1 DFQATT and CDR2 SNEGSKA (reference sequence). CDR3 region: CSAGSGGYTF. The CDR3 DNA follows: TGCAGTGCTGGATCGGGCGGCTACACCTTC.

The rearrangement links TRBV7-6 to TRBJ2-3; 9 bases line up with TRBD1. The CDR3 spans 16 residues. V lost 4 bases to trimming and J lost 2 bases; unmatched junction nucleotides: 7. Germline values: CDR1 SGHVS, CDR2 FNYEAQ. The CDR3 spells CASSSFGQGFTDTQYF. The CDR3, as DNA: TGTGCCAGCAGCTCCTTCGGACAGGGGTTCACAGATACGCAGTATTTT.

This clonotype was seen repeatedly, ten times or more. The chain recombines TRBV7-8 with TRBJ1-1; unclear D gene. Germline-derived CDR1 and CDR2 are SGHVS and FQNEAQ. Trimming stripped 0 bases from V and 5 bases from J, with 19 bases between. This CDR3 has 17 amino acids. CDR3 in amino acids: CASSLAPRFGEGTEAFF. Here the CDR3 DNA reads TGTGCCAGCAGCTTAGCGCCACGGTTTGGGGAGGGTACTGAAGCTTTCTTT.

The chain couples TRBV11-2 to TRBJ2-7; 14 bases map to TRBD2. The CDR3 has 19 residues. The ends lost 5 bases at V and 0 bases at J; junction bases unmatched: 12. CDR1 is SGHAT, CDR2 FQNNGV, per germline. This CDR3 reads CASSAIGTSGGLYSYEQYF. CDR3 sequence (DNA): TGTGCCAGCAGCGCTATAGGGACTAGCGGGGGCCTATACTCCTACGAGCAGTACTTC.

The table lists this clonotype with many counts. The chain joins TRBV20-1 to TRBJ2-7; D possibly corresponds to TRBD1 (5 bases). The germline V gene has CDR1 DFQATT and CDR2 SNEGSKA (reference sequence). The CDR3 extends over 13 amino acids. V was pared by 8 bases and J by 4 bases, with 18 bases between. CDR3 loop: CSPYLGRAYEQYF. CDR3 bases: TGCAGTCCCTATCTGGGCAGGGCGTACGAGCAGTACTTC.

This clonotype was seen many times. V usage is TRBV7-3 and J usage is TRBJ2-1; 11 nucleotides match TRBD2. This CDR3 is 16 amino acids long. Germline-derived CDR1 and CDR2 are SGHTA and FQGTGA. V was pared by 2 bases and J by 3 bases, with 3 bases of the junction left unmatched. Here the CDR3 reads CASSLGTSGRYNEQFF. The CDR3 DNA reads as TGTGCCAGCAGCTTAGGGACTAGCGGTCGCTACAATGAGCAGTTCTTC. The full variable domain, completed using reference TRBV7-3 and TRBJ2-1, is GAGVSQTPSNKVTEKGKYVELRCDPISGHTALYWYRQSLGQGPEFLIYFQGTGAADDSGLPNDRFFAVRPEGSVSTLKIQRTERGDSAVYLCASSLGTSGRYNEQFFGPGTRLTVL.

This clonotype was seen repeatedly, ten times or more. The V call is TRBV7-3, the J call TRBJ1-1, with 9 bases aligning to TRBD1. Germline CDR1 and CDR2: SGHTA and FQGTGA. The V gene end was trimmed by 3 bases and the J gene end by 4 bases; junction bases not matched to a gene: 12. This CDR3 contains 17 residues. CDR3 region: CASSLSVGQGSGTEAFF. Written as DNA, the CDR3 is TGTGCCAGCAGCTTGTCCGTGGGACAGGGTTCGGGCACTGAAGCTTTCTTT.

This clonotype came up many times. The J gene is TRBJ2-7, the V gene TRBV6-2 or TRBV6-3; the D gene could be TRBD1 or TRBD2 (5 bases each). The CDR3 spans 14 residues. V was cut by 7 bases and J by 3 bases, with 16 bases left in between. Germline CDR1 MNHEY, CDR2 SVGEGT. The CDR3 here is CASTPRGGIYEQYF. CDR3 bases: TGTGCCAGCACCCCTCGTGGGGGTATCTACGAGCAGTACTTC.

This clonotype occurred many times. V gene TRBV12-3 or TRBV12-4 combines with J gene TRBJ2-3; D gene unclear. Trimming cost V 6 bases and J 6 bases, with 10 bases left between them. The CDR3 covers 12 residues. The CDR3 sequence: CASSRGLDTQYF. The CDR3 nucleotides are TGTGCCAGCAGCCGAGGCTTGGATACGCAGTATTTT.

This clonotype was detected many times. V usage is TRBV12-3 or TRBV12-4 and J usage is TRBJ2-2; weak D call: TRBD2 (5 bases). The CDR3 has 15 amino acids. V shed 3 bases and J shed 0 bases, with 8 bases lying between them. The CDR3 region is CASSFAEANTGELFF. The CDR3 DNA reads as TGTGCCAGCAGTTTTGCGGAGGCGAACACCGGGGAGCTGTTTTTT.

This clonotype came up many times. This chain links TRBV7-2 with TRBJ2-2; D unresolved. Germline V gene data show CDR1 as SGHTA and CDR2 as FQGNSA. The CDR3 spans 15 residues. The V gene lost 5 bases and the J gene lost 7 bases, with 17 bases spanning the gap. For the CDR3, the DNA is TGTGCCAGCAGCCCACCGACCACCGGTAGCGGGGAGCTGTTTTTT. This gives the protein CASSPPTTGSGELFF.

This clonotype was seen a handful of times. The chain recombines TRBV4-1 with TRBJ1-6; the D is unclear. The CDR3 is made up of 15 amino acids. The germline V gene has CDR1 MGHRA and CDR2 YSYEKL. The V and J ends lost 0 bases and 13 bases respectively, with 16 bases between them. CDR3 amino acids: CASSQDGMGGDPLHF. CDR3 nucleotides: TGCGCCAGCAGCCAAGATGGGATGGGCGGGGATCCCCTCCACTTT.

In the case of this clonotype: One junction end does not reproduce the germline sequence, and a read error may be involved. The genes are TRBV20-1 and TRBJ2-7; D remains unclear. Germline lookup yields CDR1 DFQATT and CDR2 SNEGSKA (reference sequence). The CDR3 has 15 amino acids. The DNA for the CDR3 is TGCACTGCTCCTATTAGCTCCGGATCAACCTACGACCAGTACTTC. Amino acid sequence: CTAPISSGSTYDQYF.

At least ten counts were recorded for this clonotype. CDR3 coding DNA: TGCAGCGTTGAAGATTTTGGGGCAGATACGCAGTATTTT. It codes for CSVEDFGADTQYF. The chain employs TRBV29-1 and TRBJ2-3; D ambiguous. Germline CDR1 is SQVTM and CDR2 is ANQGSEA. V shed 0 bases and J shed 4 bases, with 8 bases lying between them. The CDR3 is 13 residues long.

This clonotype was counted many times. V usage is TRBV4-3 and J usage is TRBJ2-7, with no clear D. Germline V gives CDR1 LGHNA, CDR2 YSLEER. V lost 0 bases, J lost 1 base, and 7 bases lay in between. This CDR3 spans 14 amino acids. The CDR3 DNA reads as TGCGCCAGCAGCCAAGATCAGTTATCCTACGAGCAGTACTTC. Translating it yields CASSQDQLSYEQYF.

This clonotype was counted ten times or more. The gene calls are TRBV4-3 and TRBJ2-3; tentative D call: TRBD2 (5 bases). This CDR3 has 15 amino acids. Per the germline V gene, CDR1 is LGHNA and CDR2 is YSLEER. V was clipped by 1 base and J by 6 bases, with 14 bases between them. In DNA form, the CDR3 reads TGCGCCAGCAGCCAAGGGATCGGGGTTTTGGATACGCAGTATTTT. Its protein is CASSQGIGVLDTQYF.

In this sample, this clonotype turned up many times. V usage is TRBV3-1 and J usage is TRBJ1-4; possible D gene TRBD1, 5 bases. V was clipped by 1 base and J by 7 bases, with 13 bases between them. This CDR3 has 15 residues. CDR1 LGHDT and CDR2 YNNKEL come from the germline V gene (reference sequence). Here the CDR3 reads CASSQVAGWVEKLFF. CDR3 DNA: TGTGCCAGCAGCCAAGTGGCAGGGTGGGTTGAAAAACTGTTTTTT.

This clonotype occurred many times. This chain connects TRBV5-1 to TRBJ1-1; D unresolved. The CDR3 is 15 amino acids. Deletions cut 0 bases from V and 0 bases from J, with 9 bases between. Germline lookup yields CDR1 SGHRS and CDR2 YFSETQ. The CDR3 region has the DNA TGCGCCAGCAGCTTGGAGCGCGTCCTGAACACTGAAGCTTTCTTT. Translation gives CASSLERVLNTEAFF.

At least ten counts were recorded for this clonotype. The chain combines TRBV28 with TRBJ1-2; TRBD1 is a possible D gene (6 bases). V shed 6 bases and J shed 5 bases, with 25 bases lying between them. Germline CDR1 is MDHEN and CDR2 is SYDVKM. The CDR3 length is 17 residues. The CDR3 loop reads CASSLPFGRDIRYGYTF. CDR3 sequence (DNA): TGTGCCAGCAGCCTCCCCTTCGGCAGGGACATTCGTTATGGCTACACCTTC.

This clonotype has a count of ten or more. CDR3 loop: CASSVTNDGEQFF. In DNA form, the CDR3 reads TGTGCCAGCAGCGTTACTAATGACGGTGAGCAGTTCTTC. This sequence joins TRBV3-1 and TRBJ2-1, with D hard to call. V was pared by 5 bases and J by 9 bases, with 14 bases between. This CDR3 contains 13 residues. Germline CDR1 is LGHDT and CDR2 is YNNKEL (reference sequence).

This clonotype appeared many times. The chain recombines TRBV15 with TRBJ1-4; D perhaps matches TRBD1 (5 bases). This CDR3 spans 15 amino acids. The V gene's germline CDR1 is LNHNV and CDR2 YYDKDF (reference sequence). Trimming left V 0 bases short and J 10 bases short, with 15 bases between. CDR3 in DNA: TGTGCCACCAGCAGAGATTACGGGTCAGGGTTAAAACTGTTTTTT. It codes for CATSRDYGSGLKLFF. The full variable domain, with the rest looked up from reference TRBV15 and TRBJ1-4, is DAMVIQNPRYQVTQFGKPVTLSCSQTLNHNVMYWYQQKSSQAPKLLFHYYDKDFNNEADTPDNFQSRRPNTSFCFLDIRSPGLGDTAMYLCATSRDYGSGLKLFFGSGTQLSVL.

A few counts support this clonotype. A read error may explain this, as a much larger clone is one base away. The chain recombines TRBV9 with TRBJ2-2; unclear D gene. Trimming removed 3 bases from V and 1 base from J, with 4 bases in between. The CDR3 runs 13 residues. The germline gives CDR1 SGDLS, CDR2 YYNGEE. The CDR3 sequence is CASSGRNTGELFF. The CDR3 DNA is TGTGCCAGCAGCGGGCGGAACACCGGGGAGCTGTTTTTT.